Listed below are T cell receptor beta chains from one sample, sequenced in a study of shared clonotypes between healthy human individuals. TCRdb's copy holds only in-frame clones and misses some; the assay was immunoSEQ multiplex PCR. This table holds some 2 million clones, around 95% found once. Source material: naive CD4+ T cells sorted from blood. These receptors came from a young man in good health. CDR3s include the opening cysteine and the closing phenylalanine or tryptophan. Each record gives: J gene, V gene, CDR3 protein.

TRBJ2-5 | TRBV10-1 | CASSESGSEGKTQYF
TRBJ1-3 | TRBV2 | CASKRAGGFFAGNTIYF
TRBJ1-2 | TRBV6-1 | CASSATGYGYTF
TRBJ2-7 | TRBV7-2 | CASSLGGKSSYEQYF
TRBJ1-4 | TRBV7-9 | CASSLVTVPTATNEKLFF
TRBJ2-2 | TRBV7-9 | CASSLGAGTGELFF
TRBJ2-5 | TRBV7-2 | CASSLGTIETQYF
TRBJ2-1 | TRBV30 | CAWKSTRQGNREQFF
TRBJ1-3 | TRBV30 | CAWRGGPFSGNTIYF
TRBJ2-1 | TRBV18 | CASSARQGLNYNEQFF
TRBJ2-3 | TRBV5-4 | CASSRTGTTITDTQYF
TRBJ2-7 | TRBV6-6 | CASSTGQGASEQYF
TRBJ2-3 | TRBV6-5 | CASSSRSGSGTDTQYF
TRBJ1-6 | TRBV28 | CASSFGGAGSPLHF
TRBJ2-6 | TRBV7-3 | CASASSGANVLTF